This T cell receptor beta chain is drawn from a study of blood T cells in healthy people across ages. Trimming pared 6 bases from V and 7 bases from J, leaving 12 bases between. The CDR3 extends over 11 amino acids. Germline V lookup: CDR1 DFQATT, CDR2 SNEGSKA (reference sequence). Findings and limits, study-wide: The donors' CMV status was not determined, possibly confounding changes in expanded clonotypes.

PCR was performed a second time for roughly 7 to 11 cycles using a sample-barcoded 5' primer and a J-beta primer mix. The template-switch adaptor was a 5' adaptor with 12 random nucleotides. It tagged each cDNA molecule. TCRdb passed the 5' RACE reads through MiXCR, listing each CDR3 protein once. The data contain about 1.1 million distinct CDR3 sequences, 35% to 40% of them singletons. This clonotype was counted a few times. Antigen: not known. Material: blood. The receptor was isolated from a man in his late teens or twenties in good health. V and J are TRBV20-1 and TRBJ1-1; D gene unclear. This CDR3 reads CSAVTLGEAFF. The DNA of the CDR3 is TGCAGTGCCGTAACGCTTGGTGAAGCTTTCTTT.